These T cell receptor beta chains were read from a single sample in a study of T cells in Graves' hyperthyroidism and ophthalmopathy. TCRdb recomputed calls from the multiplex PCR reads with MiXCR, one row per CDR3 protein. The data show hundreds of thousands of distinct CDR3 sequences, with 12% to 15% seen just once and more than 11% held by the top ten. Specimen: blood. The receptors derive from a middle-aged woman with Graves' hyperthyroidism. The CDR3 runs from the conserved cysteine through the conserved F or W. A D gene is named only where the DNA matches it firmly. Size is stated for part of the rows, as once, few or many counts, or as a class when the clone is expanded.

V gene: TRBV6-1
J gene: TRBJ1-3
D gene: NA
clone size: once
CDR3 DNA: TGTGCCAGCAGTGAAGCAACTTTCTCTGGAAACACCATATATTTT
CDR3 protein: CASSEATFSGNTIYF

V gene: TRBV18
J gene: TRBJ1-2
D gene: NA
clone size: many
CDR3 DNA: TGTGCCAGCTCACCACAGGACATCAGCTATGGCTACACCTTC
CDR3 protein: CASSPQDISYGYTF

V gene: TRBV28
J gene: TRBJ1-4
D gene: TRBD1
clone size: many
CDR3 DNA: TGTGCCAGCAGTTTATTCCGGTTAGACAGGGGGCACGAAAAACTGTTTTTT
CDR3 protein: CASSLFRLDRGHEKLFF

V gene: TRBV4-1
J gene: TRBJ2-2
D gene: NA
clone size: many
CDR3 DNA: TGCGCCAGCAGCCAAGACGGGACTTCGAACACCGGGGAGCTGTTTTTT
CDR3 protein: CASSQDGTSNTGELFF

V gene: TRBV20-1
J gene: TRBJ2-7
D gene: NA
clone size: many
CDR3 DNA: TGCAGTGCTAGAGTCGACGAGCAGTACTTC
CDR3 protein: CSARVDEQYF

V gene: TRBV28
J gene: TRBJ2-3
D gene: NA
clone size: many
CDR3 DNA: TGTGCCAGCAGTTTTATGGGTCTCACAGATACGCAGTATTTT
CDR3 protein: CASSFMGLTDTQYF

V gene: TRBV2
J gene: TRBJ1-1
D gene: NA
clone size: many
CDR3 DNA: TGTGCCAGCAGGGCAGGATCCTTTGCGAACACTGAAGCTTTCTTT
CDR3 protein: CASRAGSFANTEAFF

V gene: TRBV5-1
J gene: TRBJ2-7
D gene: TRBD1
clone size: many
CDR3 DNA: TGCGCCAGCAGCTTGATGGGGACAGGATCCTACGAGCAGTACTTC
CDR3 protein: CASSLMGTGSYEQYF

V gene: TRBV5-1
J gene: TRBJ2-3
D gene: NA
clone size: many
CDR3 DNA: TGCGCCAGCAGCCCCGCCGAGCGGGCAGATACGCAGTATTTT
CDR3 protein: CASSPAERADTQYF

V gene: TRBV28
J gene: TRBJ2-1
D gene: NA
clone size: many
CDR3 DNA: TGTGCCAGCAGTTTATCGGGGAGGTACAATGAGCAGTTCTTC
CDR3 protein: CASSLSGRYNEQFF

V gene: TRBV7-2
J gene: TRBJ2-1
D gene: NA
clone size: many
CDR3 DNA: TGTGCCAGCAGCTTTCCGGGCAGCAATGAGCAGTTCTTC
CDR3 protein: CASSFPGSNEQFF

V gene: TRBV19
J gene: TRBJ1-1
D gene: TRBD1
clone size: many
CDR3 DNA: TGTGCCAGCAGCTCGCAGGGGGGGACTGAAGCTTTCTTT
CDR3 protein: CASSSQGGTEAFF

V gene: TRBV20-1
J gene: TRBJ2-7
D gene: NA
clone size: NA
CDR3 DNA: TGCAGTGCGCACCTGACGGGGCGCTTATTGTCCTACGAGCAGTACTTC
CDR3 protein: CSAHLTGRLLSYEQYF

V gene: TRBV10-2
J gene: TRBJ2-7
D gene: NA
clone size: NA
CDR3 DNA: TGCGCCAGCACCGGGGACGGTTCCTACGAGCAGTACTTC
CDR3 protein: CASTGDGSYEQYF

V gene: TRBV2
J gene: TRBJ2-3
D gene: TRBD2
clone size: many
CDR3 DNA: TGTGCCAGCAGAGTACTAGCGGGTGGGTCGGATACGCAGTATTTT
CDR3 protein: CASRVLAGGSDTQYF

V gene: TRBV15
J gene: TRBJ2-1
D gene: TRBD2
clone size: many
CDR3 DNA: TGTGCCACCAGCAGACCTAGCGGGAGGGCCTACAATGAGCAGTTCTTC
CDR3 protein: CATSRPSGRAYNEQFF

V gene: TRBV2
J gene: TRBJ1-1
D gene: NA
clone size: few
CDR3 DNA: TGTGCCAGCTCAAAAGCCTGGCAGGCGAACACTGAAGCTTTCTTT
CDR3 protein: CASSKAWQANTEAFF